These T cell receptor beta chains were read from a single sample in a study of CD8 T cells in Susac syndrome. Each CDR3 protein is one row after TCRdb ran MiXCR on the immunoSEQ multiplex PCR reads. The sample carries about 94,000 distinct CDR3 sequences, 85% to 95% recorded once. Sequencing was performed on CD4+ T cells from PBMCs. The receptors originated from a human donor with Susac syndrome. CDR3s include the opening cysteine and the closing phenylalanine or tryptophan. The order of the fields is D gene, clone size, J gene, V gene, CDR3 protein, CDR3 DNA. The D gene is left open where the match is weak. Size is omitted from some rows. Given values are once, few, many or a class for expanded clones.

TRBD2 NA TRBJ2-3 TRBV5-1 CASSFDTSGGTDTQYF TGCGCCAGCAGCTTCGACACTAGCGGGGGAACAGATACGCAGTATTTT
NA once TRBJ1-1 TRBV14 CASSIRPGRNTEAFF TGTGCCAGCAGCATAAGGCCGGGGCGAAACACTGAAGCTTTCTTT
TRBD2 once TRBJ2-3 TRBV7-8 CASRKRGGDTQYF TGTGCCAGCAGGAAGCGGGGGGGAGACACGCAGTATTTT
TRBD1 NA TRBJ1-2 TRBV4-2 CASSVTGGYGYTF TGTGCCAGCAGCGTCACAGGGGGCTATGGCTACACCTTC
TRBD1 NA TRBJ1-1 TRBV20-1 CSPRQGGVNTEAFF TGCAGTCCCAGACAGGGCGGGGTGAACACTGAAGCTTTCTTT
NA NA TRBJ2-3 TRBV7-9 CASSLFGDTDTQYF TGTGCCAGCAGCTTATTCGGGGACACAGATACGCAGTATTTT
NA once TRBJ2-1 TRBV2 CASRKGWGADNEQFF TGTGCCAGCAGGAAGGGGTGGGGAGCCGACAATGAGCAGTTCTTC
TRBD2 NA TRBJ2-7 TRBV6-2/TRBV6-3 CASSEPGLAGYEQYF TGTGCCAGCAGCGAACCGGGACTAGCGGGGTACGAGCAGTACTTC
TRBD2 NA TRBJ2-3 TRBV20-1 CSARAKLAGGLDTQYF TGCAGTGCTAGAGCCAAGCTAGCGGGGGGGCTGGATACGCAGTATTTT
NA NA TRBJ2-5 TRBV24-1 CATSDRRGGTQYF TGTGCCACCAGTGATCGAAGAGGGGGGACCCAGTACTTC
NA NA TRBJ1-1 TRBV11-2 CASSKRRGGEAFF TGTGCCAGCAGCAAGCGACGCGGGGGTGAAGCTTTCTTT
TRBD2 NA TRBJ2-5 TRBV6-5 CASRPGRITQETQYF TGTGCCAGCAGACCCGGGAGGATCACTCAAGAGACCCAGTACTTC
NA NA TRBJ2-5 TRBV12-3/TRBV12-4 CASSPPGDQETQYF TGTGCCAGCAGTCCACCCGGGGACCAAGAGACCCAGTACTTC
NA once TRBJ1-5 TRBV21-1 CASSKEGNQPQHF TGTGCCAGCAGCAAAGAAGGCAATCAGCCCCAGCATTTT
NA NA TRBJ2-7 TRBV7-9 CASSLTGPYEQYF TGTGCCAGCAGCTTAACAGGACCCTACGAGCAGTACTTC
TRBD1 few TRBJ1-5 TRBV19 CASSSRDSFNQPQHF TGTGCCAGTAGTTCCCGGGACAGCTTCAATCAGCCCCAGCATTTT
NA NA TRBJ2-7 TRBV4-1 CASSQALWASEGREYGQYF TGCGCCAGCAGCCAAGCACTGTGGGCTAGCGAGGGAAGGGAGTACGGGCAGTACTTC
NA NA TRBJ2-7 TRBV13 CASSFWGQGRNEQYF TGTGCCAGCAGCTTCTGGGGCCAGGGGAGGAACGAGCAGTACTTC
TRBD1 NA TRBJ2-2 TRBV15 CATSRAGQANTGELSF TGTGCCACCAGCAGAGCGGGACAGGCCAACACCGGGGAGCTATCTTTT
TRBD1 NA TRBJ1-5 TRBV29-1 CSVTTGSGPQHF TGCAGCGTCACGACAGGGTCGGGGCCCCAGCATTTT
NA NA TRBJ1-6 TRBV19 CASSLDRDGGSPLHF TGTGCCAGTAGTTTAGACCGCGACGGGGGTTCACCCCTCCACTTT
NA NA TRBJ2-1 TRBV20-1 CSARYRGLANNEQFF TGCAGTGCTAGATACCGCGGCCTAGCGAATAATGAGCAGTTCTTC
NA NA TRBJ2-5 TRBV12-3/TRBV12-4 CASSLEYQETQYF TGTGCCAGCAGTCTAGAGTACCAAGAGACCCAGTACTTC
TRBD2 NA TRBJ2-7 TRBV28 CASSLSRGVAYEQYF TGTGCCAGCAGTTTATCGCGGGGGGTTGCCTACGAGCAGTACTTC
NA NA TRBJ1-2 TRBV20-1 CSAKGGYTF TGCAGTGCTAAGGGTGGCTACACCTTC